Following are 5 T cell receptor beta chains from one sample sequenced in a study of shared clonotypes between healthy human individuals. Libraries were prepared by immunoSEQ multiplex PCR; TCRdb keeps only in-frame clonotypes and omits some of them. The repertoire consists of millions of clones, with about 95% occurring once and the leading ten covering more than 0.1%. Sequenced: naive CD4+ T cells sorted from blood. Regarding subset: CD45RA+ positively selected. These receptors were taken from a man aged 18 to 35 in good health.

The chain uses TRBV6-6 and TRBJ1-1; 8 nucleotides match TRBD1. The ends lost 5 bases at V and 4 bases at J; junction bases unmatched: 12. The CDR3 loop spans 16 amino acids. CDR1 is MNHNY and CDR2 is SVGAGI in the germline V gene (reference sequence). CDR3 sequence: CASSRGGRTGGTEAFF. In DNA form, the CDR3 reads TGTGCCAGCAGTCGAGGGGGCCGAACAGGGGGCACTGAAGCTTTCTTT.

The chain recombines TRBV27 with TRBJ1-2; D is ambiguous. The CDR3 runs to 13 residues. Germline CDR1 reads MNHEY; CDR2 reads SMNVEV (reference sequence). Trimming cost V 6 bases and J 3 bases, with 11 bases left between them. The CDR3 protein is CASSPPGYYGYTF. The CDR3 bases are TGTGCCAGCAGCCCGCCGGGTTACTATGGCTACACCTTC.

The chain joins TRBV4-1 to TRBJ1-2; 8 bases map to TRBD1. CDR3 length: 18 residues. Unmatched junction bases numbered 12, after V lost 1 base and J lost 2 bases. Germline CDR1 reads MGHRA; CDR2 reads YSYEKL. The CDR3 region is CASSQVGGTGYINYGYTF. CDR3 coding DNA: TGCGCCAGCAGCCAAGTTGGGGGGACAGGATATATCAACTATGGCTACACCTTC.

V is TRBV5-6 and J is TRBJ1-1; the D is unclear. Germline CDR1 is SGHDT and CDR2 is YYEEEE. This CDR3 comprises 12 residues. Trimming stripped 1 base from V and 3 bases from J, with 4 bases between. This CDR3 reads CASSLLDTEAFF. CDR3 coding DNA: TGTGCCAGCAGCTTGCTGGACACTGAAGCTTTCTTT.

CDR3 residues: CASSLGGLAGGHNEQFF. Written as DNA, the CDR3 is TGCGCCAGCAGCTTGGGGGGCCTAGCGGGAGGTCACAATGAGCAGTTCTTC. The chain carries TRBV5-1 and TRBJ2-1, with 11 bases lining up with TRBD2. This CDR3 contains 17 residues. J was trimmed by 5 bases and V by 0 bases; bases with no gene match: 7. Germline lookup yields CDR1 SGHRS and CDR2 YFSETQ. The whole variable domain, filled in from reference TRBV5-1 and TRBJ2-1, reads KAGVTQTPRYLIKTRGQQVTLSCSPISGHRSVSWYQQTPGQGLQFLFEYFSETQRNKGNFPGRFSGRQFSNSRSEMNVSTLELGDSALYLCASSLGGLAGGHNEQFFGPGTRLTVL.